The source of this TCR beta chain is a study of T-cell reconstitution after alpha-beta-depleted transplantation in children. Findings and limits, study-wide: Reportedly, roughly two months post-transplant, alpha-beta T cells arose from several hundred expanded graft clones.

This clonotype was found many times. Its matching antigen is unknown. Unique molecular identifiers were built into the TCRbeta library. TCRdb re-called the PCR reads with MiXCR, one entry per CDR3 protein. The top ten hold 28% of the sample, which has roughly 200,000 distinct CDR3 sequences, around 9.9% seen once. The CDR3 is made up of 16 amino acids. CDR1 LGHNA and CDR2 YNFKEQ come from the germline V gene. Trimming stripped 1 base from V and 10 bases from J, with 23 bases between. Sequenced material: PBMCs, taken before TCRalphabeta/CD19-depleted stem cell transplant. The V call is TRBV4-2, the J call TRBJ2-7, with a weak D call TRBD2 (6 bases). This TCR was recovered from a child under three years old with acute myeloid leukemia, due to receive a stem cell transplant. The CDR3 nucleotides are TGTGCCAGCAGCCAAGTCCTTACTACGGAGGGGCTAGTTCAGTACTTC. This translates into CASSQVLTTEGLVQYF.